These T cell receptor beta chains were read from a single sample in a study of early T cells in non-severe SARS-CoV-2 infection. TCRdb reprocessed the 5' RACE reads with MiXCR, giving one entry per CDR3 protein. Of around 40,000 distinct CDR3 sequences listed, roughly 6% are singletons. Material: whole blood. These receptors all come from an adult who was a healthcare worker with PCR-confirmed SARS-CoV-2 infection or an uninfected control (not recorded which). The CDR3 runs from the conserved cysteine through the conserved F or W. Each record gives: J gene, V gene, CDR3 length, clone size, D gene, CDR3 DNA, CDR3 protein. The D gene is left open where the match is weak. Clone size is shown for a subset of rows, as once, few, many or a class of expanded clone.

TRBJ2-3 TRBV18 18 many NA TGTGCCAGCTCACCGGGGCTGCCAAGGGCGGGCCGCACAGATACGCAGTATTTT CASSPGLPRAGRTDTQYF
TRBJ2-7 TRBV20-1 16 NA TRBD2 TGCAGTGCTAGAGAAGAGTTTGGCGGGAGGGCGGGCGAGCAGTACTTC CSAREEFGGRAGEQYF
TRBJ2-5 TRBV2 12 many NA TGTGCCAGCGGGGAAGTAGAAGAGACCCAGTACTTC CASGEVEETQYF
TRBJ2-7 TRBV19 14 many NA TGTGCCAGTAGCCCAGGGGGGTGGAACTACGAGCAGTACTTC CASSPGGWNYEQYF
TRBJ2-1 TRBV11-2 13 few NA TGTGCCAGCAGCGGGAGCTCCTACAATGAGCAGTTCTTC CASSGSSYNEQFF
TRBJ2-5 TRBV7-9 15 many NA TGTGCCAGCAGCCCTAGTCGAGGGGGTTCAGAGACCCAGTACTTC CASSPSRGGSETQYF
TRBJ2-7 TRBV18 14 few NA TGTGCCAGCTCAGGAGAGGACACCGCCTACGAGCAGTACTTC CASSGEDTAYEQYF
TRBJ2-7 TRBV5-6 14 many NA TGTGCCAGCAGCATACCCGGGACCCTGTTTGAGCAGTACTTC CASSIPGTLFEQYF
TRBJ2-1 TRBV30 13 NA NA TGTGCCTGGATCTCGGACTCCTACAATGAGCAGTTCTTC CAWISDSYNEQFF
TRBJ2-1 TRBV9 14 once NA TGTGCCAGCAGCAGAATGACAGGACCCAATGAGCAGTTCTTC CASSRMTGPNEQFF
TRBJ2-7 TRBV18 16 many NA TGTGCCAGCTCTGCGAACGGGGGCCCGGGGATTTACGAGCAGTACTTC CASSANGGPGIYEQYF
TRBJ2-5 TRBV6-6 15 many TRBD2 TGTGCCAGCAGCCCGGGACTAGCGGGGCAAGAGACCCAGTACTTC CASSPGLAGQETQYF
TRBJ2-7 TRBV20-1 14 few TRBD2 TGCAGTGCTAGAGATCGCGGGACTAGGAGCGAGCAGTACTTC CSARDRGTRSEQYF
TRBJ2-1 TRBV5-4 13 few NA TGTGCCAGCAGCTCATTGGCCGGCAATGAGCAGTTCTTC CASSSLAGNEQFF
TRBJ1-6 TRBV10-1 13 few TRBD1 TGCGCCCGCAAGGGACAGATGAATTCACCCCTCCACTTT CARKGQMNSPLHF
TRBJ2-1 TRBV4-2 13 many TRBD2 TGTGCCAGCAGCCAGGGGACTAGCTATGAGCAGTTCTTC CASSQGTSYEQFF
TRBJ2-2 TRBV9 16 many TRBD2 TGTGCCAGCAGCGTAGGGCTAGCGGGACCCACCGGGGAGCTGTTTTTT CASSVGLAGPTGELFF
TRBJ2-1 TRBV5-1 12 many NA TGCGCCAGCAGCTTGCGAGCGAATGAGCAGTTCTTC CASSLRANEQFF
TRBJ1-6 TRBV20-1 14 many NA TGCAGTGCTAGAGATCGGGGGGCCCATTCACCCCTCCACTTT CSARDRGAHSPLHF
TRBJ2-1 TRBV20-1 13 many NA TGCAGTGCTAGAATGGGGGGCCGGGATGAGCAGTTCTTC CSARMGGRDEQFF
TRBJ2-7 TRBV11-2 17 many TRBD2 TGTGCCAGCAGCTCCAGACTAGCGGGAGAGGTAACCTACGAGCAGTACTTC CASSSRLAGEVTYEQYF
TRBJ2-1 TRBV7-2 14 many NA TGTGCCAGCAGCTCCCGGGAACCGTACAATGAGCAGTTCTTC CASSSREPYNEQFF
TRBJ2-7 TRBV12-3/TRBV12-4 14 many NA TGTGCCAGCAGTTTAGTGAGTGGGTCCTACGAGCAGTACTTC CASSLVSGSYEQYF
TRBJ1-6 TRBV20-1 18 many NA TGCAGTGCTAGAGAAAGCTGGGGAGCCAGTGGCCCGGGTTCACCCCTCCACTTT CSARESWGASGPGSPLHF